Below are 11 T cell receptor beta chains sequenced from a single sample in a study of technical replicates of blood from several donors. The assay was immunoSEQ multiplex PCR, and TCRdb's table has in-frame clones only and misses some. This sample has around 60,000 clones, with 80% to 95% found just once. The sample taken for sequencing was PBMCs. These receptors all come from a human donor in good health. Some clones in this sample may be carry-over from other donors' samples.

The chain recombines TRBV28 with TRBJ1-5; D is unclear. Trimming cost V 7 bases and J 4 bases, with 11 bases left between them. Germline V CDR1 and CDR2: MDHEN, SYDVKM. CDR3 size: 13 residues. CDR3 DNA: TGTGCCAGCACTCCATCGGGGAATCAGCCCCAGCATTTT. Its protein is CASTPSGNQPQHF.

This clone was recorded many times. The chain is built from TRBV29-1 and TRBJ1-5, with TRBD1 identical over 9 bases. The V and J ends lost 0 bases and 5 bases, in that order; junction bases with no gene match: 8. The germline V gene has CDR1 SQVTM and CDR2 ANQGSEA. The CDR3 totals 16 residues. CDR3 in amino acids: CSVEDLPQGADQPQHF. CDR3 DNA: TGCAGCGTTGAAGATCTCCCACAGGGGGCAGATCAGCCCCAGCATTTT. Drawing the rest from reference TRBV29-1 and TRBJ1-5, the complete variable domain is SAVISQKPSRDICQRGTSLTIQCQVDSQVTMMFWYRQQPGQSLTLIATANQGSEATYESGFVIDKFPISRPNLTFSTLTVSNMSPEDSSIYLCSVEDLPQGADQPQHFGDGTRLSIL.

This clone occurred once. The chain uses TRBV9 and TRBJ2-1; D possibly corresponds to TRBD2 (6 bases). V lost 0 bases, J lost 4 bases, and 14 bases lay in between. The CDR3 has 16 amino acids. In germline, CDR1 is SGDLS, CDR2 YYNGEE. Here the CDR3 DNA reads TGTGCCAGCAGCGTAGCGAGTCTAGCGTATTACAATGAGCAGTTCTTC. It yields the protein CASSVASLAYYNEQFF. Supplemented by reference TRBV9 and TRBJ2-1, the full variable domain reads DSGVTQTPKHLITATGQRVTLRCSPRSGDLSVYWYQQSLDQGLQFLIQYYNGEERAKGNILERFSAQQFPDLHSELNLSSLELGDSALYFCASSVASLAYYNEQFFGPGTRLTVL.

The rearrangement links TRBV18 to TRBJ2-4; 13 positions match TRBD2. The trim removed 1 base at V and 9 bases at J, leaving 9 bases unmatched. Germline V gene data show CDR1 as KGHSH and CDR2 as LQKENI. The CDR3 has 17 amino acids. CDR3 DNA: TGTGCCAGCTCACCACAACGACTAGCGGGGGGTTCCGGCATTCAGTACTTC. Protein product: CASSPQRLAGGSGIQYF.

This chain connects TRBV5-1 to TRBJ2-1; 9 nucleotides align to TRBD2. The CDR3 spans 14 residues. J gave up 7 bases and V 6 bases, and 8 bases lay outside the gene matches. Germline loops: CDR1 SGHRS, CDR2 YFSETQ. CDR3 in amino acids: CASNRVAGENEQFF. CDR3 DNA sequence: TGCGCCAGCAATAGGGTAGCGGGGGAAAATGAGCAGTTCTTC.

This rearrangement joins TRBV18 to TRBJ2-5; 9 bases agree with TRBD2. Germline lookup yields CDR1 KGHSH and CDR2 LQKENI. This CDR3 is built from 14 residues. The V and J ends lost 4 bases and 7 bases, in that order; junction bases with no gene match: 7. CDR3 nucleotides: TGTGCCAGCTCACAGGGGACTAGCTTATCGACCCAGTACTTC. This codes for CASSQGTSLSTQYF.

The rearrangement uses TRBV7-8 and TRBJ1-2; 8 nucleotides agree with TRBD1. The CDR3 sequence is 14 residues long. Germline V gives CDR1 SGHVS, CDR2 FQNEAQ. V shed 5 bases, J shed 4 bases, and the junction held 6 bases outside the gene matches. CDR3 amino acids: CASSAGTGPYGYTF. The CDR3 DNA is TGTGCCAGCAGCGCCGGGACAGGACCCTATGGCTACACCTTC.

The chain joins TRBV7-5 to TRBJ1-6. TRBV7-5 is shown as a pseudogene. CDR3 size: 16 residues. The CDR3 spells CVRSSAPAQSNSPLHF. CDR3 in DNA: TGTGTCAGAAGCTCCGCCCCAGCGCAGTCTAATTCACCCCTCCACTTT.

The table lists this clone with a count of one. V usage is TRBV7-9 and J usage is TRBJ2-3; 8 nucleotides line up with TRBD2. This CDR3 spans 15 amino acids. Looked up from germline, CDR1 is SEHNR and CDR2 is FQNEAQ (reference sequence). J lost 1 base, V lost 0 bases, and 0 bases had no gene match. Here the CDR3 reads CASSLARGGTDTQYF. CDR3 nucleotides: TGTGCCAGCAGCTTAGCGCGGGGGGGCACAGATACGCAGTATTTT.

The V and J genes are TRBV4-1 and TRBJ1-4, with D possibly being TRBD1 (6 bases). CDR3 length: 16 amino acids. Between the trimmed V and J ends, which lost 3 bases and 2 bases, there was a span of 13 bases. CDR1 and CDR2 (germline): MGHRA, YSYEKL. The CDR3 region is CASSHTGFETNEKLFF. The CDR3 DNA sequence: TGCGCCAGCAGCCATACAGGGTTTGAGACTAATGAAAAACTGTTTTTT.

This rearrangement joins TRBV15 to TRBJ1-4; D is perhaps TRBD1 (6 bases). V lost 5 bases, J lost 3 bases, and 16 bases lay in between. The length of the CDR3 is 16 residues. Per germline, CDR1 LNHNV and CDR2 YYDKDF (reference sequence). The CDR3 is CATSLVEDSSNEKLFF. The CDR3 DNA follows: TGTGCCACCAGCCTTGTCGAGGACAGCTCTAATGAAAAACTGTTTTTT.